This TCR beta chain was found in a study of blood T cell repertoires in COVID-19. Study at large: Material from acute and convalescent COVID-19 was sourced from the United States, Italy and Spain. Sample material is recorded as cDNA or gDNA derived from T cells, B-cell-depleted T cells, or PBMCs.

CDR1 and CDR2 (germline): KGHSH, LQKENI. The CDR3 runs 14 residues. Trimming cost V 0 bases and J 8 bases; bases outside gene matches: 4. Original processing notes: Estimated nucleated cell counts came from reference gene primer amplification. Generated by immunoSEQ multiplex PCR, the TCRdb table keeps only in-frame clones and is missing some. For V, J and clone size, that table is used; D and trimming come from the DNA. The sample lists 95,000 to 100,000 clones, approximately 92% occurring once. The sequencing input was peripheral blood. The sequence derives from a man aged 50 or older with active COVID-19. V is TRBV18 and J is TRBJ1-1; 9 bases align to TRBD1. The CDR3 DNA reads TGTGCCAGCTCACCACCGGGGACAGGGCCCGAAGCTTTCTTT. Translation: CASSPPGTGPEAFF.